This T cell receptor (beta chain) was found in a study of blood T cell repertoires in COVID-19. Whole-study context: PBMCs, B-cell-depleted T cells, or T cells provided the cDNA or gDNA that made up the material.

This CDR3 contains 13 residues. Profiled with immunoSEQ multiplex PCR; TCRdb holds only in-frame clones, not every one. The sample consists of approximately 150,000 clones, approximately 87% of them appearing once. Concerning this clone itself: The identical CDR3 is also encoded by other nucleotide sequences in the sample.

This TCR was recovered from a man of 80 years or more with acute or convalescent COVID-19. V is TRBV21-1 and J is TRBJ2-1; TRBD1, as called in the table, went unchecked against the DNA. TRBV21-1 is recorded as a pseudogene. The material sequenced was peripheral blood. CDR3 bases: TGTGCCAGCAGCAGAACAGTGCGTGTTGAGCAGTTCTTC. Translated, it gives CASSRTVRVEQFF.